A selection of T cell receptor beta chains follows, all from one sample in a study of tumor-infiltrating lymphocytes in primary liver carcinoma. TCRdb analysed the multiplex PCR reads with MiXCR anew, one entry per CDR3 protein. The sample includes about 75,000 distinct CDR3 sequences, approximately 62% seen only once; the top ten take approximately 27%. Sequenced: tumor-adjacent normal liver tissue. These receptors originate from a man aged 40-50 years with primary liver carcinoma and hepatitis B virus infection. CDR3s include the opening cysteine and the closing phenylalanine or tryptophan. A D gene is named only where the DNA matches it firmly. Expanded clones get a size class; other rows say once, few or many, or leave the size out.

v_gene,j_gene,d_gene,abundance,CDR3nt,CDR3aa
TRBV4-2,TRBJ2-3,TRBD2,many,TGTGCCAGCAGCCCGACTAGCGGGAGAGATACGCAGTATTTT,CASSPTSGRDTQYF
TRBV6-6,TRBJ2-2,.,.,TGTGCCAAGACCCCAAGAGGTTGGGTCACGGACAAGGGGGAGCTGTTTTTT,CAKTPRGWVTDKGELFF
TRBV4-1,TRBJ2-3,TRBD2,.,TGCGCCAGCAGCATACGACTAGCGGGGACGAACACAGATACGCAGTATTTT,CASSIRLAGTNTDTQYF
TRBV5-1,TRBJ2-1,TRBD2,many,TGCGCCAGCAGCTTGGAACCTCTAGCGGGCAGGCTCTCCTACAATGAGCAGTTCTTC,CASSLEPLAGRLSYNEQFF
TRBV30,TRBJ1-5,TRBD1,many,TGTGCCTGGAGGGGACAGGGTACCCAGCCCCAGCATTTT,CAWRGQGTQPQHF
TRBV11-1,TRBJ1-2,.,.,TGTGCCAGCAGCTTGCTCCATAGCTATGGCTACACCTTC,CASSLLHSYGYTF
TRBV5-4,TRBJ1-2,.,.,TGTGCCAGCAACTTGGGATCCGGGGCAGGGTTTGGCTACACCTTC,CASNLGSGAGFGYTF
TRBV11-2,TRBJ2-1,TRBD2,few,TGTGCCAGCAGTTTTACCGGGACTAGCAGGAGGTCTTACAATGAACAGTTCTTC,CASSFTGTSRRSYNEQFF
TRBV29-1,TRBJ1-2,.,many,TGCAGCGTTGAAGATGGGGACGACTATGGCTACACCTTC,CSVEDGDDYGYTF
TRBV11-2,TRBJ2-7,TRBD1,few,TGTGCCAGGGGCTTACGATGGACAGGGGAAAACGAGCAGTACTTC,CARGLRWTGENEQYF
TRBV5-1,TRBJ2-7,TRBD2,.,TGCGCCAGCATCACGACTAGCGTGAGCTCCTACGAGCAGTACTTC,CASITTSVSSYEQYF
TRBV29-1,TRBJ2-7,.,.,TGCAGCACTGGACAGACGGCCTACGAGCTGTACTTC,CSTGQTAYELYF
TRBV4-1,TRBJ2-7,.,.,TGTGCCAGCAACCAAGACTTAGGATACCACGAGCAGTACTTC,CASNQDLGYHEQYF
TRBV13,TRBJ2-5,.,.,TGTGCAAGCAGCTTAGAAGTGGGAGGAGGAGAGACCCGGTACTTC,CASSLEVGGGETRYF
TRBV11-2,TRBJ2-2,TRBD2,.,TGTGCCAACAGCTTAGATAGCGGGAGGACGAACACCGGGGAGCCGTTTTTT,CANSLDSGRTNTGEPFF
TRBV4-3,TRBJ2-7,.,.,TGCGCCAGCAGGCAAGAACAGCGCTACGAGCAGTACTTC,CASRQEQRYEQYF
TRBV6-1,TRBJ2-5,.,medium-sized,TGTGCCAGCAGTGATCTGCAGGGCAAACAAGAGACCCAGTACTTC,CASSDLQGKQETQYF
TRBV20-1,TRBJ2-1,.,.,TGCAGTGCTAGGGCCCCTTTTCACAATGAGCAGTTCTTC,CSARAPFHNEQFF
TRBV10-3,TRBJ2-7,TRBD2,.,TGTGCCATCAATGAGTCCCCTCTAGCGGGAGATGACTACGAGCAGTACTTC,CAINESPLAGDDYEQYF
TRBV29-1,TRBJ1-1,TRBD1,.,TGCAGAGTTGCAGGGGGCTGGGGGATCAACACTGAAGCTTTCTTT,CRVAGGWGINTEAFF
TRBV6-5,TRBJ2-7,.,.,TGTGCCAGAAGTTACACAGGGAATAACGAGCAGTACTTC,CARSYTGNNEQYF
TRBV29-1,TRBJ2-7,.,.,TGCAGCGTTGAGGGGAGTGAACAGTACTTC,CSVEGSEQYF
TRBV11-1,TRBJ2-7,.,.,TGTGCCAGCAGCTTAACGGTCGGGGGATCAACGGGCGAGCAGTACTTC,CASSLTVGGSTGEQYF
TRBV11-2,TRBJ1-1,.,few,TGTGCCAGCAGCTTAGATCGGGGCCCGCCTGGTGAAGCTTTCTTT,CASSLDRGPPGEAFF
TRBV11-1,TRBJ2-2,.,.,TGTGGCAGCGGCTTAGTACGTTTCGGGGAGCCGTTTTTT,CGSGLVRFGEPFF
TRBV6-1,TRBJ2-1,.,.,TGTGCCAGCAGTGAAGCGTCCGGGGGGCAACAGGAAGAGACCCAGTTCTTC,CASSEASGGQQEETQFF
TRBV11-2,TRBJ2-1,.,.,TGCGCCAGCAGCCCGCTTCGGCGGAGCTCCTACAATAAGCAGTTCTTC,CASSPLRRSSYNKQFF